This is a list of T cell receptor beta chains from one sample in a study of beta chain features in type 1 diabetes. Libraries were prepared by immunoSEQ multiplex PCR; TCRdb keeps only in-frame clonotypes and omits some of them. The data contain 300,000 to 450,000 clones, roughly 13% of them singletons. Input material: naive CD4+ T cells from blood. All receptors come from a man younger than 35 in good health. CDR3s include the opening cysteine and the closing phenylalanine or tryptophan. The D gene is left open where the match is weak. Size tells how often a clone was seen (once, few, many) or the class of an expanded clone, and some rows leave it out.

clone size: NA; CDR3 length: 16; D gene: NA; V gene: TRBV9; CDR3 protein: CASSVEAGPNTGELFF
clone size: few; CDR3 length: 16; D gene: TRBD1; V gene: TRBV9; CDR3 protein: CASSVGLTGISEKLFF
clone size: few; CDR3 length: 14; D gene: TRBD1; V gene: TRBV19; CDR3 protein: CATSSSHTGVEQYF
clone size: NA; CDR3 length: 17; D gene: TRBD1; V gene: TRBV4-3; CDR3 protein: CASSQDTSGTGEETQYF
clone size: NA; CDR3 length: 16; D gene: NA; V gene: TRBV6-6; CDR3 protein: CASSWAGGPSNQPQHF
clone size: few; CDR3 length: 14; D gene: NA; V gene: TRBV28; CDR3 protein: CASSSSQAPYGYTF
clone size: NA; CDR3 length: 15; D gene: TRBD1; V gene: TRBV6-6; CDR3 protein: CASSYTHGDSKSYTF
clone size: NA; CDR3 length: 14; D gene: TRBD1; V gene: TRBV7-2; CDR3 protein: CASSFTGGRNTIYF
clone size: NA; CDR3 length: 15; D gene: NA; V gene: TRBV5-1; CDR3 protein: CASSLDVRGVDTQYF
clone size: few; CDR3 length: 13; D gene: TRBD1; V gene: TRBV7-7; CDR3 protein: CASSANPTGEKYF
clone size: NA; CDR3 length: 15; D gene: TRBD2; V gene: TRBV28; CDR3 protein: CASRLAGADTGELFF
clone size: NA; CDR3 length: 17; D gene: TRBD2; V gene: TRBV28; CDR3 protein: CASSSFGLRGTTSEQYF
clone size: NA; CDR3 length: 17; D gene: NA; V gene: TRBV5-1; CDR3 protein: CASSPDGRRAEGSGYTF
clone size: NA; CDR3 length: 16; D gene: NA; V gene: TRBV4-3; CDR3 protein: CASSQDTSGDSDTQYF
clone size: NA; CDR3 length: 15; D gene: TRBD2; V gene: TRBV15; CDR3 protein: CATNPSGSSYNEQFF
clone size: few; CDR3 length: 16; D gene: TRBD2; V gene: TRBV5-4; CDR3 protein: CASSLRLAGLQETQYF
clone size: NA; CDR3 length: 16; D gene: TRBD2; V gene: TRBV5-1; CDR3 protein: CASSESLAGAYNEQFF
clone size: NA; CDR3 length: 14; D gene: NA; V gene: TRBV7-8; CDR3 protein: CASNSGVSHYGYTF
clone size: few; CDR3 length: 13; D gene: NA; V gene: TRBV5-4; CDR3 protein: CASSSGREYGYTF
clone size: few; CDR3 length: 13; D gene: NA; V gene: TRBV5-6; CDR3 protein: CASSLGRIYGYTF
clone size: NA; CDR3 length: 17; D gene: TRBD1; V gene: TRBV4-1; CDR3 protein: CASSQGQGAGGANVLTF
clone size: NA; CDR3 length: 16; D gene: NA; V gene: TRBV4-2; CDR3 protein: CASSQVGGSLNTEAFF
clone size: few; CDR3 length: 13; D gene: TRBD2; V gene: TRBV10-3; CDR3 protein: CATSSGTNNEQFF
clone size: NA; CDR3 length: 11; D gene: TRBD1; V gene: TRBV28; CDR3 protein: CAEGGRRGYTF
clone size: NA; CDR3 length: 15; D gene: TRBD2; V gene: TRBV4-2; CDR3 protein: CASSLGLAASYEQYF
clone size: NA; CDR3 length: 15; D gene: NA; V gene: TRBV6-5; CDR3 protein: CASSSRGDSNQPQHF
clone size: NA; CDR3 length: 13; D gene: TRBD1; V gene: TRBV28; CDR3 protein: CATKTGYSYEQYF
clone size: few; CDR3 length: 14; D gene: NA; V gene: TRBV7-8; CDR3 protein: CASSPEGGNYGYTF